This record covers a single T cell receptor (beta chain). Its antigen is not yet known. Per-nucleotide qualities are absent, and no much larger clonotype sits a single base away. A patient counted as having stable Graves' hyperthyroidism if no progression to ophthalmopathy occurred over 18 months of follow-up. Hyperthyroidism patients were aged 18 to 65 years and newly diagnosed, with disease duration of less than 2 months. Exclusion was applied to patients with uncontrolled infections, other autoimmune diseases, pregnancy or lactation. Diagnoses relied on clinical symptoms, serum thyroxine and TRAb, thyroid ultrasound and orbital computed tomography. Ficoll-Paque density gradient centrifugation was used to isolate PBMCs from 8 to 10 ml of fresh peripheral blood. Trizol reagent was used to extract total RNA, and RNA quality was then checked on an Agilent 2100 Bioanalyzer. Taken from cysteine to phenylalanine, the CDR3 has 16 residues. Only CDR3 DNA is held: 48 bases, read in frame from base 1. From a lookup of the germline V gene, CDR1 and CDR2 are MGHRA and YSYEKL. V is pruned by 4 bases and J by 2 bases, leaving 6 bases of the junction without a gene match.

This sample is part of a study of T cells in Graves' hyperthyroidism and ophthalmopathy (dated by TCRdb to the late 2010s). Background on the whole study: Peripheral blood was sampled at the time of initial diagnosis, prior to any treatment. Once sampling was done, hyperthyroidism patients were given methimazole at a starting dose of 30 mg daily, whereas ophthalmopathy patients were given high-dose intravenous methylprednisolone. The study also compared thyroid tissue and blood T-cell repertoires from a handful of Graves' hyperthyroidism patients. Prospective prediction of ophthalmopathy was tested in an independent validation cohort consisting of roughly 20 hyperthyroidism patients and more than 15 patients who later progressed to ophthalmopathy. The approximately 90 discovery patients were randomly split 7:3 into training and test sets. TCR Vbeta CDR3 sequencing of approximately 140 peripheral blood samples (approximately 44 ophthalmopathy, 75 hyperthyroidism and approximately 17 progressor patients) is reported in the paper. To identify distinguishing TCR V-J signatures, a discovery cohort of about 100 patients was used, comprising 43 with Graves' ophthalmopathy and around 57 with stable Graves' hyperthyroidism.

Amplification of TCR beta CDR3 regions was carried out from RNA transcripts. The TCR CDR3 was subjected to a first round of RT-PCR using the HTBI primer set and the Qiagen OneStep RT-PCR kit. The libraries were constructed in a second round of multiplex PCR and then size-selected and purified. Libraries were sequenced paired-end with 100 bp reads on an Illumina HiSeq2000. In the authors' own workflow: SOAPnuke was used to process the raw data, throwing out any read that contained adapters or uncalled bases, had a mean Phred below 15, or lacked an exact constant-primer or identifier match. High-quality paired reads were merged with COPE v1.2.5, and unique nucleotide sequences were defined as clonotypes. MiTCR v1.1 was used to align clonotypes to the IMGT TRBV, TRBD and TRBJ reference segments. The analysis included only V-J combinations with a frequency above 0.0001, which together covered 98% to 99.2% of the repertoires. The TCS score was defined as F50 (clonal expansion) divided by E x V (chaos), with BLOSUM62-based TCRdist calculated between CDR3 peptides within each V-J. Welch's t-statistics and random forest reduced 500 to 650 V-J features to 13, which were used in a naive Bayes classifier (R e1071). TCRdb trimmed the raw reads at Q25, called clones with MiXCR and kept productive beta chains. Entries that share a CDR3 protein sequence are merged under the most common genes and DNA. TCRdb, rather than the study authors, made the V and J calls. This sample lists 350,000 to 500,000 distinct CDR3 sequences; around 15% were detected once. About 5% of the sample is held by the ten biggest clonotypes.

Findings and caveats that apply to the study as a whole: Sample size was not statistically predetermined, and blinding of investigators to group allocation was not performed. Ophthalmopathy was separated from stable hyperthyroidism by a 13 V-J signature model, with approximately 86% sensitivity and approximately 84% specificity obtained in cross-validation and 80%/75% obtained in testing. In validation, the model predicted progression to ophthalmopathy a median of roughly 6.2 months before onset, with approximately 70% sensitivity and 72.22% specificity. Blood samples also contained most of the expanded thyroid clonotypes (frequency above 0.001), which suggests that blood repertoires may reflect thyroid immune responses.

The sequenced material came from blood. The sequence was collected from a young woman with Graves' hyperthyroidism. The chain was built from TRBV4-1 and TRBJ2-3, and TRBD2 aligns with 10 junction nucleotides. The sequence in DNA is TGCGCCAGCAGCCTTAGCGGGAGGCCACACACAGATACGCAGTATTTT. It codes for CASSLSGRPHTDTQYF.